This record concerns one TCR beta chain sequence. The CDR3 length is 14 residues. In germline, CDR1 is GTSNPN, CDR2 SVGIG (reference sequence). The germline V and J ends were trimmed by 8 bases and 4 bases, with 21 bases remaining between them. This record belongs to a study of blood T cell repertoires in COVID-19. Across the whole study: Acute and convalescent COVID-19 specimens originated in the United States, Italy and Spain. PBMCs, B-cell-depleted T cells, or T cells were the source of the cDNA or gDNA that made up the material.

Under the authors' procedure: The assay estimated nucleated cells by amplifying reference gene primers. This table comes from immunoSEQ multiplex PCR, and its TCRdb copy is limited to in-frame clones, with some not included. That table furnishes V, J and clone size, whereas the DNA furnished D and trimming. Of 65,000 to 70,000 clones in the sample, around 82% were seen once. This rearrangement joins TRBV30 to TRBJ2-7, with D possibly matching TRBD1 (5 bases). The TCR comes from a man older than 75 with active COVID-19. The specimen sequenced was peripheral blood. The CDR3 reads CALTVRLDGYEQYF. The CDR3 DNA reads as TGTGCCCTGACAGTGAGACTCGATGGGTACGAGCAGTACTTC.